These T cell receptor beta chains were read from a single sample in a study of T cells in narcolepsy. Sequenced by immunoSEQ multiplex PCR; TCRdb stores in-frame clones only, minus some. The sample shows 35,000 to 40,000 clones, about 85% of them seen only once. Sequenced material: CD45RA- memory CD4+ T cells from PBMCs. The receptors here all came from a human donor with narcolepsy. CDR3s include the opening cysteine and the closing phenylalanine or tryptophan. D genes are given only for firm matches. Clone size appears in some rows only: once, few, many, or a class for an expanded clone.

.,.,TRBJ2-2,TRBV5-6,TGTGCCAGCAGCCCGCGGAGAACCGGGGAGCTGTTTTTT,CASSPRRTGELFF
.,.,TRBJ1-3,TRBV7-3,TGTGCCAGCAGATCCTCTGGAAACACCATATATTTT,CASRSSGNTIYF
.,.,TRBJ2-1,TRBV10-3,TGTGCCATCAGTGAGTCAGGGTACAATGAGCAGTTCTTC,CAISESGYNEQFF
.,.,TRBJ2-7,TRBV21-1,TGTGCCAGCAGCAAAGGGGGCATGAGCTCCTACGAGCAGTACTTC,CASSKGGMSSYEQYF
.,TRBD1,TRBJ2-2,TRBV2,TGTGCCAGCAGAGGGAGGACAGGGTACACCGGGGAGCTGTTTTTT,CASRGRTGYTGELFF
.,TRBD2,TRBJ2-7,TRBV7-9,TGTGCCAGCAGCTTTAGCGGGAGCTGGGACGAGCAGTACTTC,CASSFSGSWDEQYF
.,.,TRBJ2-3,TRBV29-1,TGCAGCGTCCAGGAGACGCCTAAAGATACGCAGTATTTT,CSVQETPKDTQYF
.,.,TRBJ1-2,TRBV29-1,TGCAGCGTTAAGGACAGTAGCTATGGCTACACCTTC,CSVKDSSYGYTF
few,.,TRBJ1-2,TRBV10-3,TGTGCCATCAGTGAGGGACCCACGGGAGGCTACACCTTC,CAISEGPTGGYTF
few,.,TRBJ2-7,TRBV6-6,TGTGCCAGCAGTTACACGACAGACTACGAGCAGTACTTC,CASSYTTDYEQYF
.,TRBD1,TRBJ1-4,TRBV9,TGTGCCAGCAGCGTAGGACAGGGAGGCAATGAAAAACTGTTTTTT,CASSVGQGGNEKLFF
.,.,TRBJ2-6,TRBV15,TGTGCCACCAGCAGAGGAGGAGGCTCTGGGGTCAACGTCCTGACTTTC,CATSRGGGSGVNVLTF
.,.,TRBJ1-2,TRBV30,TGTGCCTGGAGTCAGCGGGGGGCCTATGGCTACACCTTC,CAWSQRGAYGYTF
.,.,TRBJ2-5,TRBV9,TGTGCCAGCAGCACGGCCTCCCAAGAGACCCAGTACTTC,CASSTASQETQYF
.,TRBD1,TRBJ1-5,TRBV28,TGTGCCAGCAGTTTAGCGGACAGGGTCTATCAGCCCCAGCATTTT,CASSLADRVYQPQHF
once,.,TRBJ2-3,TRBV28,TGTGCCAGCGTTCGGACAGGACTAGGGGATACGCAGTATTTT,CASVRTGLGDTQYF
.,.,TRBJ1-2,TRBV7-2,TGTGCCAGCAGCCTAGACGGGGGCAGTGGCTACACCTTC,CASSLDGGSGYTF
.,.,TRBJ1-1,TRBV5-4,TGTGCCAGCGAGCCTCGGGGGAGGAAGACTGAAGCTTTCTTT,CASEPRGRKTEAFF
.,.,TRBJ1-4,TRBV13,TGTGCCAGCAGCCTTACAGGCCAGGCATCGGGTAATGAAAAACTGTTTTTT,CASSLTGQASGNEKLFF
.,.,TRBJ2-3,TRBV29-1,TGCAGCGTTGATTTAGCGACAGATACGCAGTATTTT,CSVDLATDTQYF
.,.,TRBJ1-2,TRBV5-1,TGCGCCAGCAGCTCGACGGCAACCCCAGACTATGGCTACACCTTC,CASSSTATPDYGYTF
.,.,TRBJ2-7,TRBV2,TGTGCCAGCAGTGTTAACAGCTTTTTCAAGCAGTACTTC,CASSVNSFFKQYF
.,TRBD2,TRBJ2-3,TRBV7-9,TGTGCCAGCAGCTCCGGACTAGCGGGGGGTAACATAGATACGCAGTATTTT,CASSSGLAGGNIDTQYF
.,.,TRBJ1-5,TRBV18,TGTGCCAGCTCCCTCACGGAGGACCAGCCCCAGCATTTT,CASSLTEDQPQHF
.,.,TRBJ2-2,TRBV6-6,TGTGCCAGCAGTTTAACTAGTGGGACCGGGGAGCTGTTTTTT,CASSLTSGTGELFF
.,.,TRBJ2-7,TRBV11-3,TGTGCCAGCAGCTCTAGCGACAGGGTTTTCTACGAGCAGTACTTC,CASSSSDRVFYEQYF
few,TRBD1,TRBJ1-2,TRBV19,TGTGCCAGTAGTATCCTCACTTCGTCCCGGACAGGGATCTATGGCTACACCTTC,CASSILTSSRTGIYGYTF
once,TRBD1,TRBJ2-2,TRBV27,TGTGCCAGCAGTTCGCTCCCGACAGGGGGGAGCACCGGGGAGCTGTTTTTT,CASSSLPTGGSTGELFF